This TCR beta chain was identified during a study of blood T cell repertoires in COVID-19. Study overall: PBMCs, B-cell-depleted T cells, or T cells were the source of the cDNA or gDNA that made up the material.

In the source study's methods: Amplifying reference gene primers gave estimates of nucleated cell counts. The method was immunoSEQ multiplex PCR; TCRdb's version includes in-frame clones alone and lacks a portion of them. The V and J calls and clone size come from that table; D and trimming were worked out from the DNA. The table lists over 200,000 clones, 70% to 90% of them singletons. Losses at the gene ends were 8 bases for V and 6 bases for J; bases not matched to a gene: 10. Looked up from germline, CDR1 is MNHEY and CDR2 is SMNVEV (reference sequence). There are 15 residues in the CDR3. The participants were between about 18 and 90 years old and came from about two dozen US areas. Cohorts were based on clinical histories the participants reported.

The origin of this receptor is a man younger than 40 who had recovered from COVID-19. The sample consisted of PBMCs or T cells enriched from blood (not recorded which). V usage is TRBV27 and J usage is TRBJ2-3, with 11 positions matching TRBD2. CDR3 DNA: TGTGCCAGCCGAGTGACTAGCGGGAATGGGGATACGCAGTATTTT. Its protein product is CASRVTSGNGDTQYF.